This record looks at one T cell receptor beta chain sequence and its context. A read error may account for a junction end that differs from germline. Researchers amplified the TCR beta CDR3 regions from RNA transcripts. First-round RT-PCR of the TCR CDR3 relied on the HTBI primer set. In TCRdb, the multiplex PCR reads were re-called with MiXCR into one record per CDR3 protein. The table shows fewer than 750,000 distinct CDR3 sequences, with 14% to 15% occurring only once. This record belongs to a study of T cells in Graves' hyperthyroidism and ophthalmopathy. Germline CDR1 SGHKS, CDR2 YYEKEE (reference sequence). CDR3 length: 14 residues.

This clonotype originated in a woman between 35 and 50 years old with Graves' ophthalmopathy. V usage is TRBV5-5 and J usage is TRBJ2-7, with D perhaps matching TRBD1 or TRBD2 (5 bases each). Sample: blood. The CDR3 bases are TGTACCAGCAGACCCGGGGCAGGATATGACGAGCAGTACTTC. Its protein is CTSRPGAGYDEQYF.